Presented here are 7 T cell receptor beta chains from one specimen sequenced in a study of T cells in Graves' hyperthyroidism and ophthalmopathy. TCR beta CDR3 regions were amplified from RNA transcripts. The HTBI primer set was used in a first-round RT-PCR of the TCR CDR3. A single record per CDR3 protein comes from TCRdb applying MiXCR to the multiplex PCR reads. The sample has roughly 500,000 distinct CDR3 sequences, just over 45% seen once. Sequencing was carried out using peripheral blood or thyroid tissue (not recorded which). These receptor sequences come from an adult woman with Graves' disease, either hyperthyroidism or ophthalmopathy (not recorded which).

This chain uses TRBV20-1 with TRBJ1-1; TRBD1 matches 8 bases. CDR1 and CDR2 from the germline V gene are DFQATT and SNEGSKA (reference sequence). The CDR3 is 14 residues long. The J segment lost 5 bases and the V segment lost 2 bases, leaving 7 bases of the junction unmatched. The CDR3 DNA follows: TGCAGTGCTAGACATCGGACAGGGTGGACTGAAGCTTTCTTT. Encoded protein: CSARHRTGWTEAFF.

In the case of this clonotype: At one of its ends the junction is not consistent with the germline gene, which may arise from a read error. CDR3 bases: TGTGCCAGCAGCCAAGGTCAGGGCGGTTCACCCCTCCGCTTT. The encoded protein is CASSQGQGGSPLRF. The chain links TRBV3-1 to TRBJ1-6; possible D gene TRBD1, 5 bases. The CDR3 length is 14 residues. The V gene's germline CDR1 is LGHDT and CDR2 YNNKEL (reference sequence).

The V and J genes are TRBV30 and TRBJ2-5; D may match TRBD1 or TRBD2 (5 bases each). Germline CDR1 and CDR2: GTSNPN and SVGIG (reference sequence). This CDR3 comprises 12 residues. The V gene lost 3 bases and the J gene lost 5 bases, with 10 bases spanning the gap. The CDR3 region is CAWRPGTETQYF. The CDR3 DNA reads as TGTGCCTGGAGACCTGGGACGGAGACCCAGTACTTC.

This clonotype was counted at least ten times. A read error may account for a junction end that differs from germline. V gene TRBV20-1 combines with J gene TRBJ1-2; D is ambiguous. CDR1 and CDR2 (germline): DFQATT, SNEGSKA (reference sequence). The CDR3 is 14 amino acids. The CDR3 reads CSARDISRDYGYTF. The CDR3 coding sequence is TGCAGTGCAAGAGACATTTCCCGAGACTATGGCTACACCTTC.

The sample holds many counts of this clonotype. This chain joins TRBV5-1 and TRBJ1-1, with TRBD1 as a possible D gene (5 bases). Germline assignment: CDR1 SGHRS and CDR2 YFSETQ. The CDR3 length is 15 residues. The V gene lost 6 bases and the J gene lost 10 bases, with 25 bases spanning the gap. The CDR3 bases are TGCGCCAGCACCGGGGTCGGGACTGGGAGAAGGAGAGCTTTCTTT. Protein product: CASTGVGTGRRRAFF.

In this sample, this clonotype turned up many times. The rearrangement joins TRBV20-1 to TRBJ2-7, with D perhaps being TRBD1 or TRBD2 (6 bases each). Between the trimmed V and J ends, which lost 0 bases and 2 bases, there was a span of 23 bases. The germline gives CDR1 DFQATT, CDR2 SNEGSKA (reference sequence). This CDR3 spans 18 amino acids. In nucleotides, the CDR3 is TGCAGTGCTAGAGATCAAAGGGGGGCACAGGGCCTTCCCTACGAGCAGTACTTC. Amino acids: CSARDQRGAQGLPYEQYF.

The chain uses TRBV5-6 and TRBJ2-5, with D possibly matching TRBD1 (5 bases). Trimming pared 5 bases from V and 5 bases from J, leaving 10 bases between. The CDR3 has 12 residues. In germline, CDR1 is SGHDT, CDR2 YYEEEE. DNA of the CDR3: TGTGCCAGCAGATATGCAGGGGAGACCCAGTACTTC. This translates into CASRYAGETQYF.